These T cell receptor beta chains were read from a single sample in a study of blood T cells in healthy people across ages. TCRdb processed the 5' RACE reads anew with MiXCR; each CDR3 protein has one entry. The sample has roughly 1.6 million distinct CDR3 sequences, about 35% seen once. Material: blood. These receptors all come from a woman aged 25-40 years in good health. The CDR3 runs from the conserved cysteine through the conserved F or W. The order of the fields is CDR3 DNA, CDR3 protein, clone size, D gene, J gene, V gene. A D gene is named only where the DNA matches it firmly. Size is omitted from some rows. Given values are once, few, many or a class for expanded clones.

cdr3_nt: TGTGCCAGCAGCTTAGGAAGTGCGGCGGGAGAGACCCAGTACTTC
cdr3_aa: CASSLGSAAGETQYF
clone_size: few
d_call: NA
j_call: TRBJ2-5
v_call: TRBV7-7

cdr3_nt: TGTGCCAGCAGCTCTGAGGCGGGGACCACAGATACGCGGTATTTT
cdr3_aa: CASSSEAGTTDTRYF
clone_size: NA
d_call: NA
j_call: TRBJ2-3
v_call: TRBV7-2

cdr3_nt: TGTGCCATCCTAAAAGCTGGAACTAACTATGGCTACACCTTC
cdr3_aa: CAILKAGTNYGYTF
clone_size: NA
d_call: NA
j_call: TRBJ1-2
v_call: TRBV10-3

cdr3_nt: TGCGCCAGCAGCCAAACCGGCGGCACTACAAGGAGTGAGCAGTTCTTC
cdr3_aa: CASSQTGGTTRSEQFF
clone_size: once
d_call: NA
j_call: TRBJ2-1
v_call: TRBV4-1

cdr3_nt: TGTGCCAGCAGTGTGGGGGTACCCTTTTACGAGCAGTACTTC
cdr3_aa: CASSVGVPFYEQYF
clone_size: NA
d_call: NA
j_call: TRBJ2-7
v_call: TRBV28

cdr3_nt: TGTGCCAGCAGCCCGCAAGGACTAGCGCCCCTTTGGGGCAATGAGCAGTTCTTC
cdr3_aa: CASSPQGLAPLWGNEQFF
clone_size: NA
d_call: TRBD2
j_call: TRBJ2-1
v_call: TRBV3-1

cdr3_nt: TGTGCCAGCAGCTTAGGTCTAGCGGGAGCCCTCTACGAGCAGTACTTC
cdr3_aa: CASSLGLAGALYEQYF
clone_size: many
d_call: TRBD2
j_call: TRBJ2-7
v_call: TRBV7-8

cdr3_nt: TGTGCCTCGACAGAATACACAGATACGCAGTATTTT
cdr3_aa: CASTEYTDTQYF
clone_size: NA
d_call: NA
j_call: TRBJ2-3
v_call: TRBV7-9

cdr3_nt: TGTGCCAGCTCACCTTGGGGGGGGACAAGGCCCTCACGAGAGCAGTACTTC
cdr3_aa: CASSPWGGTRPSREQYF
clone_size: few
d_call: NA
j_call: TRBJ2-7
v_call: TRBV18

cdr3_nt: TGCAGCGTTGCGTCAGTGGCCGAGACCCAGTACTTC
cdr3_aa: CSVASVAETQYF
clone_size: many
d_call: NA
j_call: TRBJ2-5
v_call: TRBV29-1

cdr3_nt: TGCGGTGCTAGTCCCCCTAGGGGACTAGCGGAGTACACAGATACGCAGTATTTT
cdr3_aa: CGASPPRGLAEYTDTQYF
clone_size: NA
d_call: TRBD2
j_call: TRBJ2-3
v_call: TRBV20-1

cdr3_nt: TGCGCCAGCAGCCAAGAAGAAGGCCAGGGGGCGAATGAGCAGTTCTTC
cdr3_aa: CASSQEEGQGANEQFF
clone_size: NA
d_call: TRBD1
j_call: TRBJ2-1
v_call: TRBV4-1

cdr3_nt: TGTGCCAGCAGTATTATAGGCTATGGCTACACCTTC
cdr3_aa: CASSIIGYGYTF
clone_size: NA
d_call: NA
j_call: TRBJ1-2
v_call: TRBV2

cdr3_nt: TGTGCCAGCAGCGACACGACCTCAGGGGGCGCGAATACTGAAGCTTTCTTT
cdr3_aa: CASSDTTSGGANTEAFF
clone_size: few
d_call: TRBD1
j_call: TRBJ1-1
v_call: TRBV7-9

cdr3_nt: TGTGCCGGGGCGGGGTCTGGGGCCAACGTCCTGACTTTC
cdr3_aa: CAGAGSGANVLTF
clone_size: few
d_call: NA
j_call: TRBJ2-6
v_call: TRBV19

cdr3_nt: TGTGCCACCACTATCACTGGGGTAGCGGGGGCTACACAAGAGACCCAGTACTTC
cdr3_aa: CATTITGVAGATQETQYF
clone_size: few
d_call: TRBD2
j_call: TRBJ2-5
v_call: TRBV10-3

cdr3_nt: TGTGCCATCAGAGGGACTAGTAGCTCCTACAATGAGCAGTTCTTC
cdr3_aa: CAIRGTSSSYNEQFF
clone_size: NA
d_call: TRBD2
j_call: TRBJ2-1
v_call: TRBV10-3

cdr3_nt: TGCGCCAGCAGTGCCGGACAGGGTAGGAACACTGAAGCTTTCTTT
cdr3_aa: CASSAGQGRNTEAFF
clone_size: NA
d_call: TRBD1
j_call: TRBJ1-1
v_call: TRBV10-1

cdr3_nt: TGTGCCAGCAGCGTAGCTACTAGCGGGAGCTACAATGAGCAGTTCTTC
cdr3_aa: CASSVATSGSYNEQFF
clone_size: NA
d_call: TRBD2
j_call: TRBJ2-1
v_call: TRBV9

cdr3_nt: TGTGCCAGCAGCCCCAGGCCCTCTAGCGGCACTTACAATGAGCAGTTCTTC
cdr3_aa: CASSPRPSSGTYNEQFF
clone_size: many
d_call: TRBD2
j_call: TRBJ2-1
v_call: TRBV7-6

cdr3_nt: TGCAGTGCTAGTTCGACTCGCGGGACCTACGAGCAGTACTTC
cdr3_aa: CSASSTRGTYEQYF
clone_size: NA
d_call: NA
j_call: TRBJ2-7
v_call: TRBV20-1

cdr3_nt: TGTGCCTCCTCGGGGAGAGGCTACGAGCAGTACTTC
cdr3_aa: CASSGRGYEQYF
clone_size: many
d_call: NA
j_call: TRBJ2-7
v_call: TRBV11-2

cdr3_nt: TGTGCCAGCAGCCCTCTGGCAGGGCAGAGATTCAGCTATGGCTACACCTTC
cdr3_aa: CASSPLAGQRFSYGYTF
clone_size: NA
d_call: NA
j_call: TRBJ1-2
v_call: TRBV11-2

cdr3_nt: TGTGCCAGCAGCCTTTACGGCGGGGCGAACTACGAGCAGTACTTC
cdr3_aa: CASSLYGGANYEQYF
clone_size: NA
d_call: NA
j_call: TRBJ2-7
v_call: TRBV14

cdr3_nt: TGTGCCAGCAGCGTAGGCGGGGGGGCAGGGTCCTACGAGCAGTACTTC
cdr3_aa: CASSVGGGAGSYEQYF
clone_size: NA
d_call: TRBD2
j_call: TRBJ2-7
v_call: TRBV9

cdr3_nt: TGTGCCAGCCTGGAGGGACAGGGGGCTCAGCCCCAGCATTTT
cdr3_aa: CASLEGQGAQPQHF
clone_size: NA
d_call: TRBD1
j_call: TRBJ1-5
v_call: TRBV28

cdr3_nt: TGCAGTGCTAGAATCTACGGGTCGGAAGGCTACACCTTC
cdr3_aa: CSARIYGSEGYTF
clone_size: NA
d_call: NA
j_call: TRBJ1-2
v_call: TRBV20-1

cdr3_nt: TGTGCCAGCAGCCCGCGGCCCTTATCACCCCTCCACTTT
cdr3_aa: CASSPRPLSPLHF
clone_size: NA
d_call: NA
j_call: TRBJ1-6
v_call: TRBV3-1

cdr3_nt: TGTGCCAGCAAGGGGACTGGACGCGAGCAGTACTTC
cdr3_aa: CASKGTGREQYF
clone_size: few
d_call: NA
j_call: TRBJ2-7
v_call: TRBV9

cdr3_nt: TGTGCCAGCAGCTCTCTCGCCAGGGGCGAGCAGTACTTC
cdr3_aa: CASSSLARGEQYF
clone_size: NA
d_call: NA
j_call: TRBJ2-7
v_call: TRBV7-2

cdr3_nt: TGCAGTGGAAAGGCGGGGACTAGCGGACCTCAAGAGACCCAGTACTTC
cdr3_aa: CSGKAGTSGPQETQYF
clone_size: NA
d_call: TRBD2
j_call: TRBJ2-5
v_call: TRBV20-1

cdr3_nt: TGTGCCAGCAGTTTAGGGGCGCACGGCAATCAGCCCCAGCATTTT
cdr3_aa: CASSLGAHGNQPQHF
clone_size: few
d_call: NA
j_call: TRBJ1-5
v_call: TRBV12-3/TRBV12-4

cdr3_nt: TGTGCCAGCAGTTTCCGTATAGGGACCACTGAAGCTTTCTTT
cdr3_aa: CASSFRIGTTEAFF
clone_size: NA
d_call: NA
j_call: TRBJ1-1
v_call: TRBV28

cdr3_nt: TGCAGTGCTCAGAGCGTAGTCGGCTCCTACGAGCAGTACTTC
cdr3_aa: CSAQSVVGSYEQYF
clone_size: NA
d_call: NA
j_call: TRBJ2-7
v_call: TRBV20-1

cdr3_nt: TGTGCCAGCAGTTACGAGAGCGGGGGGAGCAATGAGCAGTTCTTC
cdr3_aa: CASSYESGGSNEQFF
clone_size: NA
d_call: TRBD2
j_call: TRBJ2-1
v_call: TRBV6-2/TRBV6-3

cdr3_nt: TGTGCCAGCAGTTCCGGCGACAGGGCGCTAGGGTACGAGCAGTACTTC
cdr3_aa: CASSSGDRALGYEQYF
clone_size: NA
d_call: TRBD1
j_call: TRBJ2-7
v_call: TRBV6-6

cdr3_nt: TGTGCCAGCAGCCCACAGCGGGACAGGGGGCGCATCGTGCAGTACTTC
cdr3_aa: CASSPQRDRGRIVQYF
clone_size: NA
d_call: TRBD1
j_call: TRBJ2-7
v_call: TRBV7-2

cdr3_nt: TGCGCCAGCAGCCCCCTGGGACTAGCGGGGGGGGAAGGGGATACGCAGTATTTT
cdr3_aa: CASSPLGLAGGEGDTQYF
clone_size: NA
d_call: TRBD2
j_call: TRBJ2-3
v_call: TRBV4-1

cdr3_nt: TGTGCCAGCAGTCCCTGGGACAGGGTTGTTTACGAGCAGTACTTC
cdr3_aa: CASSPWDRVVYEQYF
clone_size: few
d_call: TRBD1
j_call: TRBJ2-7
v_call: TRBV27

cdr3_nt: TGCAGTGCGCCTAGATCTCAGGGAAACATTCAGTACTTC
cdr3_aa: CSAPRSQGNIQYF
clone_size: NA
d_call: NA
j_call: TRBJ2-4
v_call: TRBV20-1

cdr3_nt: TGTGCCAGCAGTCGGAGCCAGGGGCCACACGAGCAGTACTTC
cdr3_aa: CASSRSQGPHEQYF
clone_size: NA
d_call: NA
j_call: TRBJ2-7
v_call: TRBV6-1

cdr3_nt: TGCAGTGCTAACCCTGGAGGCTCGCTAAACTACGAGCAGTACTTC
cdr3_aa: CSANPGGSLNYEQYF
clone_size: few
d_call: NA
j_call: TRBJ2-7
v_call: TRBV20-1